A selection of T cell receptor beta chains follows, all from one sample in a study of blood T cell repertoires in COVID-19. Generated by immunoSEQ multiplex PCR, the TCRdb table keeps only in-frame clones and is missing some. Of around 50,000 clones listed, 78% were seen once; the top ten hold roughly 6.1%. Sequenced input: PBMCs or T cells enriched from blood (not recorded which). The source of these receptors is a woman between 45 and 65 years old with acute COVID-19. CDR3s include the opening cysteine and the closing phenylalanine or tryptophan. A D gene is named only where the DNA matches it firmly. Some rows mark clone size as missing; the rest say once, few, many or name a class of expanded clone.

v_call	j_call	clone_size	d_call	cdr3_nt	cdr3_aa
TRBV11-3	TRBJ2-7	.	.	TGTGCCAGCAGCCGGGACGCGGCCGGAGGGGAGCAGTACTTC	CASSRDAAGGEQYF
TRBV18	TRBJ1-5	.	.	TGTGCCAGCTCACCAGAATCCGCGGGCCGACCCCAGCATTTT	CASSPESAGRPQHF
TRBV28	TRBJ1-4	.	.	TGTGCCAGCAGTTTGGGGGGGCATGAGAATGAAAAACTGTTTTTT	CASSLGGHENEKLFF
TRBV29-1	TRBJ1-1	.	.	TGCAGCGTTGAGGGCAGGGGCCCTGAAGCTTTCTTT	CSVEGRGPEAFF
TRBV6-5	TRBJ1-1	.	.	TGTGCCAACAGTTACGCGGCCCTCGGGACTGAAGCTTTCTTT	CANSYAALGTEAFF
TRBV5-4	TRBJ2-1	.	TRBD1	TGTGCCAGCAGCAGGGACAGGGCCGGCTACAATGAGCAGTTCTTC	CASSRDRAGYNEQFF
TRBV19	TRBJ2-3	.	TRBD2	TGTGCCAGTAGTATTTCCCTAGCGGGGGGAGGCACAGATACGCAGTATTTT	CASSISLAGGGTDTQYF
TRBV5-5	TRBJ1-2	.	.	TGTGCCAGCAGCCCCGCTCGGGTGGGGGCGGAAGGCTACACCTTC	CASSPARVGAEGYTF
TRBV7-9	TRBJ1-2	.	TRBD1	TGTGCCAGCAGCGCAGGGGGACAGCTAAAAGGTGGCTACACCTTC	CASSAGGQLKGGYTF
TRBV5-4	TRBJ2-7	once	TRBD2	TGTGCCAGCAGCTTGGCCATAAGCGGGGGGGCAGGCGAGCAGTACTTC	CASSLAISGGAGEQYF
TRBV5-1	TRBJ1-1	.	TRBD1	TGCGCCAGCAGCTTCCGGGGACAGGGAGGGAACACTGAAGCTTTCTTT	CASSFRGQGGNTEAFF
TRBV5-5	TRBJ1-4	.	.	TGTGCCAGCAGCTTTTATTGGGAGGCTAATGAAAAACTGTTTTTT	CASSFYWEANEKLFF
TRBV4-1	TRBJ2-7	few	TRBD1	TGCGCCAGCAGCCCCAATCTGGACAGGGGGCTTCGAGAGCAGTACTTC	CASSPNLDRGLREQYF
TRBV5-1	TRBJ2-3	.	.	TGCGCCAGCAGCTTGGCTAGAGCAGATACGCAGTATTTT	CASSLARADTQYF
TRBV27	TRBJ1-1	.	.	TGTGCCAGCAAGATAGGAGAGGCGGACACTGAAGCTTTCTTT	CASKIGEADTEAFF
TRBV30	TRBJ1-1	.	TRBD1	TGTGCCTGGAGTCCACTGGGACAGATGAACACTGAAGCTTTCTTT	CAWSPLGQMNTEAFF
TRBV5-6	TRBJ2-4	.	.	TGTGCCAGCAGCTCCAATCGACGCGGTTCGGCGGGAAACATTCAGTACTTC	CASSSNRRGSAGNIQYF
TRBV9	TRBJ2-3	.	TRBD1	TGTGCCAGCAGCGGCGGGACAGGGGTTCACACAGATACGCAGTATTTT	CASSGGTGVHTDTQYF
TRBV4-2	TRBJ1-5	.	TRBD1	TGTGCCAGCAGCCATACACAGGGGATGCTACAGCCCCAGCATTTT	CASSHTQGMLQPQHF
TRBV6-5	TRBJ1-1	.	TRBD1	TGTGCCAGTCTCGATGGGGACAGGGGGCGGACTTTCTTT	CASLDGDRGRTFF
TRBV7-9	TRBJ1-1	few	TRBD1	TGTGCCAGCAGCCTCACAGGGGGGGGAGGCACTGAAGCTTTCTTT	CASSLTGGGGTEAFF
TRBV2	TRBJ1-2	.	TRBD1	TGTGCCAGCCGTTCTGGGGGACAGGGGGCAAGGGGCTATGGCTACACCTTC	CASRSGGQGARGYGYTF
TRBV7-9	TRBJ2-5	.	TRBD2	TGTGCCAGCAGCCCGGGACTAGCGGGGGGGCAGGAGACCCAGTACTTC	CASSPGLAGGQETQYF
TRBV5-4	TRBJ1-2	.	.	TGTGCCAGCAGCTCCCCCGACAGGCCCTATGGCTACACCTTC	CASSSPDRPYGYTF
TRBV6-5	TRBJ1-2	.	.	TGTGCCAGCAGTCGGGGAGGAGTCTATGGCTACACCTTC	CASSRGGVYGYTF
TRBV24-1	TRBJ2-3	.	TRBD2	TGTGCCACCAGTGACCCGGGGACTAGTTGGGCAGATACGCAGTATTTT	CATSDPGTSWADTQYF
TRBV13	TRBJ2-1	.	TRBD2	TGTGCCAGCAGCTTAGGGCGGGGGGACGACAATGAGCAGTTCTTC	CASSLGRGDDNEQFF
TRBV19	TRBJ1-5	.	.	TGTGCCAGTAGTATAGATCAAAGGGACTCGGGTAAGCATTTT	CASSIDQRDSGKHF
TRBV6-5	TRBJ1-2	.	.	TGTGCCAGCAGAGACTTCTATGGCTACACCTTC	CASRDFYGYTF
TRBV5-1	TRBJ1-1	.	TRBD1	TGCGCCAGCTCCGGGACAGGGCGGAACACTGAAGCTTTCTTT	CASSGTGRNTEAFF
TRBV7-3	TRBJ2-1	.	.	TGTGCCAGCAGCTTAAGTTCTAGTAGCAATGAGCAGTTCTTC	CASSLSSSSNEQFF
TRBV27	TRBJ1-1	.	.	TGTGCCAGCAGGGGAGACATGGGGAACACTGAAGCTTTCTTT	CASRGDMGNTEAFF
TRBV29-1	TRBJ1-1	.	.	TGCAGCGCCCGAGGGGGGGTTACTGAAGCTTTCTTT	CSARGGVTEAFF
TRBV5-6	TRBJ2-7	once	TRBD2	TGTGCCAGCAGCTTGGGACTAGCGGGGGGCCACGAGCAGTACTTC	CASSLGLAGGHEQYF
TRBV13	TRBJ1-2	.	.	TGTGCCAGCACGAGAACAGGGATCTATGGCTACACCTTC	CASTRTGIYGYTF
TRBV19	TRBJ2-7	once	.	TGTGCCAGTAGTGCCTCCGGGACAACCTACGAGCAGTACTTC	CASSASGTTYEQYF
TRBV14	TRBJ1-2	.	TRBD1	TGTGCCAGCAGCCAAGACGGACAGGGTGGGAGCTACACCTTC	CASSQDGQGGSYTF
TRBV7-8	TRBJ1-3	once	.	TGTGCCAGCAGCCTAGGATTGGGGCCTGGAAACACCATATATTTT	CASSLGLGPGNTIYF
TRBV2	TRBJ1-4	.	.	TGTGCCAGCAACGGTGCTGTTGCAACTAATGAAAAACTGTTTTTT	CASNGAVATNEKLFF
TRBV2	TRBJ1-3	.	TRBD1	TGTGCCAGCAGCGCGACAGGGGGTCCCTCTGGAAACACCATATATTTT	CASSATGGPSGNTIYF
TRBV5-6	TRBJ1-1	.	.	TGTGCCAGCAGCTTGGTTCGGGGATTGGCTGAAGCTTTCTTT	CASSLVRGLAEAFF